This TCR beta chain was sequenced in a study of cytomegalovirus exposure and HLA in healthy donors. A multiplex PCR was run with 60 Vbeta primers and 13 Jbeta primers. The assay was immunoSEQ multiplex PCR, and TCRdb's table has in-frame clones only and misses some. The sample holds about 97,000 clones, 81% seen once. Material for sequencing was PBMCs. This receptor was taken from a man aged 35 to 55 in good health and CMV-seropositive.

CDR3 loop: CASSGLTSGRYNEQFF. Here the CDR3 DNA reads TGTGCCAGTAGTGGCCTAACTAGCGGACGCTACAATGAGCAGTTCTTC. The chain couples TRBV19 to TRBJ2-1, with 8 bases lining up with TRBD2. Germline V gene lookup returns CDR1 LNHDA and CDR2 SQIVND (reference sequence). The CDR3 length is 16 residues. V lost 5 bases and J lost 3; bases outside the gene matches: 9.